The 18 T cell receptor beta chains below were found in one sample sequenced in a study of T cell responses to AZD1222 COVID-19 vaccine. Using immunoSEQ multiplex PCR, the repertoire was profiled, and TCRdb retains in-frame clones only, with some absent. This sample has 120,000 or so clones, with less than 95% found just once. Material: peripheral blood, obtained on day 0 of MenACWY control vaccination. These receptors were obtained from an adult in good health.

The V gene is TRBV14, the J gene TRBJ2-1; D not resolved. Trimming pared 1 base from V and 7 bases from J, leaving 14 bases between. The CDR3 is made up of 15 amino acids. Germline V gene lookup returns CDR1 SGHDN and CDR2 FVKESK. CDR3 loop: CASSQGVGARNEQFF. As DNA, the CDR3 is TGTGCCAGCAGCCAAGGGGTAGGAGCTAGGAATGAGCAGTTCTTC.

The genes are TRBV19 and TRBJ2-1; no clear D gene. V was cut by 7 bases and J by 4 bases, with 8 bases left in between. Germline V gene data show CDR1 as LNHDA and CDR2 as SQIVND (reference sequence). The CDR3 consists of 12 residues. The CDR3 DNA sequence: TGTGCCAGTACCCCTGGGTACAATGAGCAGTTCTTC. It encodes CASTPGYNEQFF.

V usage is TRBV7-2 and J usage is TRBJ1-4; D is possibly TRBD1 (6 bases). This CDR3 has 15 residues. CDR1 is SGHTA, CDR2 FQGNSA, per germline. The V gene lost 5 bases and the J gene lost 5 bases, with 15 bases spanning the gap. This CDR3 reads CASSRSQGLNEKLFF. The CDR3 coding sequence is TGTGCCAGCAGCAGGAGCCAGGGGTTAAATGAAAAACTGTTTTTT. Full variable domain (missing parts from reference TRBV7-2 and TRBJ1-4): GAGVSQSPSNKVTEKGKDVELRCDPISGHTALYWYRQSLGQGLEFLIYFQGNSAPDKSGLPSDRFSAERTGGSVSTLTIQRTQQEDSAVYLCASSRSQGLNEKLFFGSGTQLSVL.

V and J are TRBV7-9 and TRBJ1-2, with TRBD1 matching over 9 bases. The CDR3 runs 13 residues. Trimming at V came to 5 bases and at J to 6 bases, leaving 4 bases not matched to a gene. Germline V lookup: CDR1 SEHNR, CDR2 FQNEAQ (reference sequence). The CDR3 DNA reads TGTGCCAGCAGCAGACAGGGGGGAGATGGCTACACCTTC. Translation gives CASSRQGGDGYTF.

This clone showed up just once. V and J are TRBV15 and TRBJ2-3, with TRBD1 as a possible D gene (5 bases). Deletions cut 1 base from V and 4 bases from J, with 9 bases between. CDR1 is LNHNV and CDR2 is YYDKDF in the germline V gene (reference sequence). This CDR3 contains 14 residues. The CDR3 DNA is TGTGCCACCAGCAGAGTTGTGGGGCCAGATACGCAGTATTTT. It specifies CATSRVVGPDTQYF.

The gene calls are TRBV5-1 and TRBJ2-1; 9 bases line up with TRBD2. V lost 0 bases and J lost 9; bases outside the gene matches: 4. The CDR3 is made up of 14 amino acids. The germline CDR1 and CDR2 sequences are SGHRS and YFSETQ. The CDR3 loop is CASSLASGAFEQFF. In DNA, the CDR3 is TGCGCCAGCAGCTTGGCTAGCGGGGCCTTTGAGCAGTTCTTC.

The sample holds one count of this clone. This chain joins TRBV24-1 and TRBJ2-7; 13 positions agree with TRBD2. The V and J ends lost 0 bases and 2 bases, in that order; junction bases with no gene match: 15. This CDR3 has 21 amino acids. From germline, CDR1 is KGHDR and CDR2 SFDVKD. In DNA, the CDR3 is TGTGCCACCAGTGATTTGATGGGACTAGCGGGGCCAAAAGTTAGCGCCTACGAGCAGTACTTC. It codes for CATSDLMGLAGPKVSAYEQYF.

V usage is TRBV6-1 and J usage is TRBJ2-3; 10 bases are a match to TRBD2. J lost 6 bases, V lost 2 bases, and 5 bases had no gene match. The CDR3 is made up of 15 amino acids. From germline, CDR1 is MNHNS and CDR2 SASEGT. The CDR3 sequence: CASSEIAGGPDTQYF. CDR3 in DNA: TGTGCCAGCAGTGAAATAGCGGGGGGACCCGATACGCAGTATTTT.

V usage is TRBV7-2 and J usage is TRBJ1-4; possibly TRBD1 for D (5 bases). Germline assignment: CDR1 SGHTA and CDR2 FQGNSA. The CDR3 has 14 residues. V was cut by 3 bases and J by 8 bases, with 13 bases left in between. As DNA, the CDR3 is TGTGCCAGCAGCTTCGGCAGGGTTGGGGAAAAACTGTTTTTT. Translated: CASSFGRVGEKLFF. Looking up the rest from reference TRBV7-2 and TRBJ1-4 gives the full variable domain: GAGVSQSPSNKVTEKGKDVELRCDPISGHTALYWYRQSLGQGLEFLIYFQGNSAPDKSGLPSDRFSAERTGGSVSTLTIQRTQQEDSAVYLCASSFGRVGEKLFFGSGTQLSVL.

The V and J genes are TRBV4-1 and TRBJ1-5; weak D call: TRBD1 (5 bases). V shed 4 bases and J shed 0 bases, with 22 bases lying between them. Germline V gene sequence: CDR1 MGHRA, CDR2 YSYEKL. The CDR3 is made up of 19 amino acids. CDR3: CASSPLFGADDYSNQPQHF. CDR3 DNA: TGCGCCAGCAGCCCTCTGTTTGGGGCGGACGACTATAGCAATCAGCCCCAGCATTTT.

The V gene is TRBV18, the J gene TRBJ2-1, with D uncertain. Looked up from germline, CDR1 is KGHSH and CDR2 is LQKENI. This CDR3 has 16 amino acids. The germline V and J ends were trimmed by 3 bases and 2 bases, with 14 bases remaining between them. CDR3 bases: TGTGCCAGCTCACCGCAGGACGGTTTCACCTACAATGAGCAGTTCTTC. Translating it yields CASSPQDGFTYNEQFF.

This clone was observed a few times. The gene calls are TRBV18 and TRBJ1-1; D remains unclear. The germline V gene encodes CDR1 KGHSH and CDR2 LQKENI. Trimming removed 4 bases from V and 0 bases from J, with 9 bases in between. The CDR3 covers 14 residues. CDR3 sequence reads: CASSLGLMNTEAFF. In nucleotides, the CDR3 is TGTGCCAGCTCACTCGGACTGATGAACACTGAAGCTTTCTTT.

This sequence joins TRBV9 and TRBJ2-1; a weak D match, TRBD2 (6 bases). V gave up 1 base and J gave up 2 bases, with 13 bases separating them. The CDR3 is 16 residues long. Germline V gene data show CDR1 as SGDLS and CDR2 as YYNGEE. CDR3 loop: CASSVRPGVTYNEQFF. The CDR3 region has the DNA TGTGCCAGCAGCGTAAGGCCGGGGGTTACCTACAATGAGCAGTTCTTC.

CDR3 nucleotides: TGTGCCAGCAGCCCCAGTTCAACTAATGAAAAACTGTTTTTT. As protein: CASSPSSTNEKLFF. The chain recombines TRBV7-9 with TRBJ1-4; D unclear. V was trimmed by 5 bases and J by 0 bases, leaving 7 bases between them. The CDR3 loop spans 14 amino acids. Germline CDR1 reads SEHNR; CDR2 reads FQNEAQ (reference sequence).

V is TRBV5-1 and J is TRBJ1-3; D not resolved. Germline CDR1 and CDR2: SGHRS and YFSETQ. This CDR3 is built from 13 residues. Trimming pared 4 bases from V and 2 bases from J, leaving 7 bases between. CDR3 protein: CASSAEPGNTIYF. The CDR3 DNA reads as TGCGCCAGCAGCGCGGAGCCTGGAAACACCATATATTTT.

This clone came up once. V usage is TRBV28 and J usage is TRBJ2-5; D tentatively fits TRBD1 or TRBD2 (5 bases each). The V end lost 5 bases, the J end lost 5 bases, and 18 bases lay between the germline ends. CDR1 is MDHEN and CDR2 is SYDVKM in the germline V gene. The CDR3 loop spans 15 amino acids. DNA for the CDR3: TGTGCCAGCAGTAACTCAGGGAGCGGTGGGGAGACCCAGTACTTC. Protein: CASSNSGSGGETQYF. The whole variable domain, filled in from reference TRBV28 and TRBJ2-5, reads DVKVTQSSRYLVKRTGEKVFLECVQDMDHENMFWYRQDPGLGLRLIYFSYDVKMKEKGDIPEGYSVSREKKERFSLILESASTNQTSMYLCASSNSGSGGETQYFGPGTRLLVL.

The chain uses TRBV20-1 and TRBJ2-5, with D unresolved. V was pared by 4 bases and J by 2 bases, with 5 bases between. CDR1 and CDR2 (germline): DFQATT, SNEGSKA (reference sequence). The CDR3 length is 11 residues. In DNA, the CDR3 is TGCAGTGCTACACGGCAAGAGACCCAGTACTTC. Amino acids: CSATRQETQYF.

CDR3 DNA: TGTGCCACCACCATGAGCGGGAGGGCCACCGGGGAGCTGTTTTTT. Translating gives CATTMSGRATGELFF. The chain has TRBV15 and TRBJ2-2; 10 bases line up with TRBD2. This CDR3 spans 15 amino acids. The junction had 6 bases not matched to a gene; V was cut back by 7 bases and J by 4 bases. The germline V gene encodes CDR1 LNHNV and CDR2 YYDKDF (reference sequence).